There are a few counts of the clone carrying this TCR beta chain. An end of the junction differs from the germline gene, which may be a read error. Libraries were prepared by immunoSEQ multiplex PCR; TCRdb keeps only in-frame clonotypes and omits some of them. Among about 150,000 clones, around 80% were seen once, and the ten largest hold under 20%. Assignment of participants to cohorts was predicated upon participant-reported clinical history. The data belong to a study of blood T cell repertoires in COVID-19. Study-wide background: Whether acute or convalescent, the COVID-19 samples came from the United States, Italy and Spain.

Germline loops: CDR1 LGHDT, CDR2 YNNKEL (reference sequence). This CDR3 contains 15 residues. The sequenced material came from PBMCs or T cells enriched from blood (not recorded which). This clonotype originated in a woman in her 70s in a cohort exposed to, infected with or recovered from COVID-19 (not recorded which). The V and J genes are TRBV3-1 (or the pseudogene TRBV3-2) and TRBJ1-3; D call uncertain. CDR3 DNA: TGTGCCAGCAGCGAAGACATGAGCTCTGGAAACACCATATATTTT. It translates to CASSEDMSSGNTIYF.